This T cell receptor beta chain is drawn from a study of cytomegalovirus exposure and HLA in healthy donors. The CDR3 runs to 15 residues. Germline loops: CDR1 MNHNS, CDR2 SASEGT. The germline V and J ends were trimmed by 5 bases and 4 bases, with 17 bases remaining between them. PCR primers comprised 60 Vbeta and 13 Jbeta primers. Assay used: immunoSEQ multiplex PCR; TCRdb lists only in-frame clones, some missing. The sample includes fewer than 200,000 clones, roughly 70% of them seen just once. The sequence derives from a woman aged 45-65 years in good health and CMV-seropositive. The chain uses TRBV6-1 and TRBJ2-5; possibly TRBD2 for D (7 bases). Material: PBMCs. The CDR3 DNA follows: TGTGCCAGCAGTTTACAAGGGGGGGCCCTAGAGACCCAGTACTTC. As protein: CASSLQGGALETQYF.